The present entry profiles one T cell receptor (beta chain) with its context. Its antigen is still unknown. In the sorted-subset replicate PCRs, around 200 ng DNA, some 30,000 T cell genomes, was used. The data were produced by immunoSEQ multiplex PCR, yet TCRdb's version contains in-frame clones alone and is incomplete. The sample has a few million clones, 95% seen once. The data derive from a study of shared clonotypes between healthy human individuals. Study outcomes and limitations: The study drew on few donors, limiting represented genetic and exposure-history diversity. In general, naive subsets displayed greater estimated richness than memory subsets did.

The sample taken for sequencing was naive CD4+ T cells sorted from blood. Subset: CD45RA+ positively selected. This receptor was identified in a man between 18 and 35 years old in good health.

CDR3 nucleotides: TGTGCCAGCAGTTCGGCTAGCGTAGTCAATGAGCAGTTCTTC. This encodes CASSSASVVNEQFF. This chain connects TRBV6-5 to TRBJ2-1; TRBD2 might be the D (6 bases). Trimming took off 4 bases at V and 6 bases at J, with 13 bases between the two ends. CDR1 and CDR2 (germline): MNHEY, SVGAGI. This CDR3 is 14 amino acids long.